Listed here are 21 T cell receptor beta chains from one sample, sequenced in a study of blood T cell repertoires in COVID-19. Generated by immunoSEQ multiplex PCR, the TCRdb table keeps only in-frame clones and is missing some. This sample has 55,000 to 80,000 clones, with approximately 83% found just once. Sequenced sample: peripheral blood. All receptors derive from a human donor in a cohort sampled during active COVID-19.

This clone showed up just once. V gene TRBV12-3 or TRBV12-4 combines with J gene TRBJ1-5; D unclear. V lost 2 bases and J 4 bases, leaving 6 bases between the germline ends. This CDR3 comprises 13 residues. The CDR3 loop is CASSLSQNQPQHF. The CDR3 bases are TGTGCCAGCAGTTTATCCCAGAATCAGCCCCAGCATTTT.

CDR3 loop: CASSLLPGQGNEQFF. The CDR3 DNA reads as TGTGCCAGCAGTTTACTACCAGGACAGGGCAATGAGCAGTTCTTC. The J gene is TRBJ2-1, the V gene TRBV27, with 8 nucleotides matching TRBD1. The CDR3 runs to 15 residues. Germline trimming cut 2 bases from V and 6 bases from J; bases unmatched to any gene: 6. Germline V gene sequence: CDR1 MNHEY, CDR2 SMNVEV (reference sequence).

This chain connects TRBV6-1 to TRBJ1-2; D is unclear. Germline CDR1 reads MNHNS; CDR2 reads SASEGT. The CDR3 totals 15 residues. V lost 2 bases and J 4 bases, leaving 14 bases between the germline ends. This CDR3 reads CASSELPGTPYGYTF. CDR3 DNA: TGTGCCAGCAGTGAACTCCCAGGTACCCCCTATGGCTACACCTTC.

The CDR3 reads CASSLGTGPQETQYF. CDR3 coding DNA: TGCGCCAGCAGCTTGGGGACAGGTCCTCAAGAGACCCAGTACTTC. The chain is built from TRBV5-1 and TRBJ2-5; 7 bases agree with TRBD1. Trimming removed 0 bases from V and 2 bases from J; junction bases left unmatched: 4. This CDR3 is 15 amino acids long. Germline V gene data show CDR1 as SGHRS and CDR2 as YFSETQ.

The V gene is TRBV6-5, the J gene TRBJ2-7; a possible D gene is TRBD1 (6 bases). V was trimmed by 7 bases and J by 4 bases, leaving 11 bases between them. The CDR3 runs 12 residues. Germline lookup yields CDR1 MNHEY and CDR2 SVGAGI. In DNA form, the CDR3 reads TGTGCCAGCAATAGACAGGTGTACGAGCAGTACTTC. Amino acid sequence: CASNRQVYEQYF.

The chain is built from TRBV2 and TRBJ1-2; possible D gene TRBD1, 5 bases. Germline assignment: CDR1 SNHLY and CDR2 FYNNEI. Trimming cost V 2 bases and J 8 bases, with 18 bases left between them. The CDR3 totals 15 residues. Here the CDR3 DNA reads TGTGCCAGCAGTGAAATGGGCCAGGGAGGTCGGGGCTACACCTTC. Its translation: CASSEMGQGGRGYTF.

This clone was counted between two and nine times. In DNA form, the CDR3 reads TGTGCCAGTAGTAAACAGCCTAATCAGCCCCAGCATTTT. Its translation is CASSKQPNQPQHF. The rearrangement joins TRBV19 to TRBJ1-5; D unresolved. Germline loops: CDR1 LNHDA, CDR2 SQIVND (reference sequence). CDR3 length equals 13 residues. V lost 4 bases to trimming and J lost 4 bases, with 8 bases between them.

V is TRBV28 and J is TRBJ2-5, with D perhaps matching TRBD2 (6 bases). V shed 3 bases and J shed 5 bases, with 19 bases lying between them. CDR1 is MDHEN, CDR2 SYDVKM, per germline. The CDR3 has 16 residues. CDR3 sequence reads: CASSFGDRGWRETQYF. CDR3 DNA sequence: TGTGCCAGCAGTTTTGGCGATCGGGGGTGGCGGGAGACCCAGTACTTC.

This clone showed up just once. This rearrangement joins TRBV7-8 to TRBJ1-5, with TRBD1 identical over 8 bases. V lost 8 bases to trimming and J lost 1 base; unmatched junction nucleotides: 7. Germline lookup yields CDR1 SGHVS and CDR2 FQNEAQ. The CDR3 length is 15 residues. This CDR3 reads CASGVQGASNQPQHF. In nucleotides, the CDR3 is TGTGCCAGCGGGGTGCAGGGGGCAAGCAATCAGCCCCAGCATTTT.

V usage is TRBV24-1 and J usage is TRBJ2-1; the match to TRBD2 covers 13 bases. Germline assignment: CDR1 KGHDR and CDR2 SFDVKD. CDR3 length: 16 residues. Losses at the gene ends were 3 bases for V and 8 bases for J; bases not matched to a gene: 6. The CDR3 loop is CATSDTGTSGEYEQFF. The CDR3 nucleotides are TGTGCCACCAGTGATACAGGGACTAGCGGGGAGTATGAGCAGTTCTTC.

V is TRBV28 and J is TRBJ1-2; weak D call: TRBD1 (5 bases). With 5 bases removed from V and 5 bases from J, the gap between germline ends came to 9 bases. Germline lookup yields CDR1 MDHEN and CDR2 SYDVKM. The CDR3 covers 12 residues. CDR3 residues: CASSLGGYGYTF. Written as DNA, the CDR3 is TGTGCCAGCAGTCTCGGGGGGTATGGCTACACCTTC.

J is TRBJ1-1 and V is TRBV19; D is undetermined. Trimming left V 6 bases short and J 1 base short, with 18 bases between. Germline V gene sequence: CDR1 LNHDA, CDR2 SQIVND (reference sequence). CDR3 size: 16 residues. CDR3 in DNA: TGTGCCAGTAGAACCCGCCCCGGAGGTCGGAACACTGAAGCTTTCTTT. This gives the protein CASRTRPGGRNTEAFF.

This clone has a handful of counts. The rearrangement uses TRBV19 and TRBJ1-5, with D hard to call. Germline V gene sequence: CDR1 LNHDA, CDR2 SQIVND (reference sequence). Trimming cost V 7 bases and J 4 bases, with 14 bases left between them. The CDR3 loop spans 14 amino acids. DNA for the CDR3: TGTGCCAGTAACCAACCTTTGCGAAATCAGCCCCAGCATTTT. As protein: CASNQPLRNQPQHF.

The chain links TRBV12-2 to TRBJ2-1; the listed D gene, TRBD2, was not tested against the DNA. TRBV12-2 is described as a pseudogene. This CDR3 is built from 19 residues. CDR3 amino acids: CASRLVGGTSGGKRNEQFF. The CDR3 DNA is TGTGCAAGTCGCTTAGTAGGCGGGACTAGCGGGGGGAAGCGGAATGAGCAGTTCTTC.

Of note for this clone: Distinct nucleotide sequences in the sample also encode this CDR3. The chain carries TRBV7-3 and TRBJ2-3, with 7 bases aligning to TRBD1. V shed 3 bases and J 4 bases; nucleotides not matched to a gene: 1. This CDR3 contains 13 residues. In germline, CDR1 is SGHTA, CDR2 FQGTGA. The CDR3 loop reads CASSFDRADTQYF. In DNA, the CDR3 is TGTGCCAGCAGCTTCGACAGGGCAGATACGCAGTATTTT. Based on the CDR3 plus reference TRBV7-3 and TRBJ2-3, the full variable domain is GAGVSQTPSNKVTEKGKYVELRCDPISGHTALYWYRQSLGQGPEFLIYFQGTGAADDSGLPNDRFFAVRPEGSVSTLKIQRTERGDSAVYLCASSFDRADTQYFGPGTRLTVL.

The V call is TRBV27, the J call TRBJ1-6, with 9 bases lining up with TRBD1. This CDR3 contains 17 residues. Germline V gene lookup returns CDR1 MNHEY and CDR2 SMNVEV (reference sequence). The V segment lost 2 bases and the J segment 4 bases; nucleotides outside the gene matches: 6. The CDR3 DNA is TGTGCCAGCAGTTTAGGGATCGGGACAGGGTATAATTCACCCCTCCACTTT. Translating gives CASSLGIGTGYNSPLHF.

V usage is TRBV7-2 and J usage is TRBJ2-1; D possibly corresponds to TRBD2 (6 bases). CDR1 is SGHTA, CDR2 FQGNSA, per germline. V lost 8 bases and J lost 0, with 14 bases in between. CDR3 length: 15 residues. The CDR3 reads CASGPGLYSYNEQFF. CDR3 nucleotide sequence: TGTGCCAGCGGACCCGGACTATACTCCTACAATGAGCAGTTCTTC.

The chain carries TRBV3-1 (or the pseudogene TRBV3-2) and TRBJ1-1; TRBD1 agrees at 7 bases. The CDR3 loop spans 12 amino acids. Trimming removed 8 bases from V and 0 bases from J; junction bases left unmatched: 0. From germline, CDR1 is LGHDT and CDR2 YNNKEL (reference sequence). CDR3 in DNA: TGTGCCAGCCAGGGGGTGAACACTGAAGCTTTCTTT. Protein: CASQGVNTEAFF.

The rearrangement joins TRBV13 to TRBJ2-7, with TRBD2 matching over 8 bases. Germline CDR1 and CDR2: PRHDT and FYEKMQ (reference sequence). This CDR3 has 19 amino acids. J lost 3 bases, V lost 2 bases, and 18 bases had no gene match. The CDR3 loop is CASSLTVDGGGTVGYEQYF. The CDR3 nucleotides read TGTGCCAGCAGCTTAACGGTCGACGGGGGGGGTACCGTCGGCTACGAGCAGTACTTC.

The chain couples TRBV5-3 to TRBJ2-3; maybe TRBD1 (6 bases). TRBV5-3 is filed as an ORF, its function uncertain. This CDR3 has 16 amino acids. V lost 1 base, J lost 0 bases, and 12 bases lay in between. The CDR3 DNA reads as TGTGCCAGAAGCTTGAGGACAGCTCTAAGCACAGATACGCAGTATTTT. Its translation is CARSLRTALSTDTQYF.

The chain recombines TRBV7-2 with TRBJ1-1; 11 bases are shared with TRBD1. Germline CDR1 is SGHTA and CDR2 is FQGNSA. Trimming took 5 bases from V and 6 from J; bases not matched to a gene: 5. This CDR3 region has 14 residues. CDR3 DNA sequence: TGTGCCAGCAGCCGGGACAGGGGGAGGGCTGAAGCTTTCTTT. Its translation: CASSRDRGRAEAFF.